These T cell receptor beta chains were read from a single sample in a study of OX40 agonist ivuxolimab in advanced cancers. This table comes from immunoSEQ multiplex PCR, and its TCRdb copy is limited to in-frame clones, with some not included. The sample has about 51,000 clones, approximately 83% seen once. The sequences come from CD4+ or CD8+ T cells sorted from blood, collected in a trial of the OX40 agonist ivuxolimab. These receptors were collected from an adult with an advanced solid tumor such as melanoma, head and neck, liver or kidney cancer. The CDR3 runs from the conserved cysteine through the conserved F or W. A D gene is named only where the DNA matches it firmly. Clone size is stated in some rows and not others, as once, few, many or a class when expanded.

abundance: .; v_gene: TRBV6-1; j_gene: TRBJ2-5; d_gene: .; CDR3aa: CASSEPAASQETQYF; CDR3nt: TGTGCCAGCAGTGAACCGGCGGCTAGCCAAGAGACCCAGTACTTC
abundance: .; v_gene: TRBV7-4; j_gene: TRBJ2-3; d_gene: TRBD2; CDR3aa: CVEGRPSGTEDTQYF; CDR3nt: TGTGTCGAGGGGCGGCCTAGCGGGACAGAAGATACGCAGTATTTT
abundance: .; v_gene: TRBV5-6; j_gene: TRBJ1-5; d_gene: .; CDR3aa: CASSFLDQPQHF; CDR3nt: TGTGCCAGCAGCTTTTTGGATCAGCCCCAGCATTTT
abundance: .; v_gene: TRBV6-5; j_gene: TRBJ2-7; d_gene: .; CDR3aa: CASMGYSYEQYF; CDR3nt: TGTGCCAGCATGGGCTACTCCTACGAGCAGTACTTC
abundance: .; v_gene: TRBV5-1; j_gene: TRBJ1-5; d_gene: TRBD1; CDR3aa: CASSLEGTEIQPQHF; CDR3nt: TGCGCCAGCAGCTTGGAGGGGACAGAGATCCAGCCCCAGCATTTT
abundance: .; v_gene: TRBV7-8; j_gene: TRBJ2-7; d_gene: .; CDR3aa: CASSLVTGKKENEQYF; CDR3nt: TGTGCCAGCAGCTTAGTAACAGGGAAAAAGGAGAACGAGCAGTACTTC
abundance: .; v_gene: TRBV6-5; j_gene: TRBJ1-1; d_gene: TRBD1; CDR3aa: CASSYGQGNTEAFF; CDR3nt: TGTGCCAGCAGTTATGGACAGGGGAACACTGAAGCTTTCTTT
abundance: .; v_gene: TRBV6-5; j_gene: TRBJ2-5; d_gene: TRBD2; CDR3aa: CASGTLAGTSGTQYF; CDR3nt: TGTGCCAGCGGAACACTAGCGGGGACTTCAGGGACCCAGTACTTC
abundance: .; v_gene: TRBV11-1; j_gene: TRBJ2-7; d_gene: TRBD2; CDR3aa: CASSPLTSGGSYEQYF; CDR3nt: TGTGCCAGCAGCCCCCTTACTAGCGGGGGCTCCTACGAGCAGTACTTC
abundance: .; v_gene: TRBV6-5; j_gene: TRBJ2-7; d_gene: .; CDR3aa: CASMATGPYEQYF; CDR3nt: TGTGCCAGCATGGCGACAGGACCCTACGAGCAGTACTTC
abundance: .; v_gene: TRBV6-6; j_gene: TRBJ1-5; d_gene: .; CDR3aa: CASSYPRGPQHF; CDR3nt: TGTGCCAGCAGTTACCCCAGGGGGCCCCAGCATTTT
abundance: .; v_gene: TRBV7-2; j_gene: TRBJ2-7; d_gene: TRBD2; CDR3aa: CASSLDHGLGGGEQYF; CDR3nt: TGTGCCAGCAGCTTAGATCATGGGCTCGGGGGGGGCGAGCAGTACTTC
abundance: .; v_gene: TRBV4-1; j_gene: TRBJ2-6; d_gene: TRBD1; CDR3aa: CASSQGAYPQGVGANVLTF; CDR3nt: TGCGCCAGCAGCCAAGGGGCCTATCCTCAGGGGGTTGGGGCCAACGTCCTGACTTTC
abundance: .; v_gene: TRBV29-1; j_gene: TRBJ2-5; d_gene: .; CDR3aa: CSVHLGALQETQYF; CDR3nt: TGCAGCGTTCATCTGGGGGCCCTCCAAGAGACCCAGTACTTC
abundance: .; v_gene: TRBV7-8; j_gene: TRBJ1-1; d_gene: .; CDR3aa: CASRRTIQDTEAFF; CDR3nt: TGTGCCAGCAGGAGGACCATTCAAGACACTGAAGCTTTCTTT
abundance: .; v_gene: TRBV29-1; j_gene: TRBJ1-2; d_gene: TRBD1; CDR3aa: CSAKPTGTAYGYTF; CDR3nt: TGCAGCGCAAAGCCAACCGGGACAGCCTATGGCTACACCTTC
abundance: .; v_gene: TRBV5-1; j_gene: TRBJ2-3; d_gene: .; CDR3aa: CASSFTTQGTDTQYF; CDR3nt: TGCGCCAGCAGCTTTACCACTCAGGGGACAGATACGCAGTATTTT
abundance: few; v_gene: TRBV7-9; j_gene: TRBJ1-1; d_gene: TRBD1; CDR3aa: CASSLTGQGAEAFF; CDR3nt: TGTGCCAGCAGCTTAACGGGACAGGGGGCTGAAGCTTTCTTT
abundance: .; v_gene: TRBV20-1; j_gene: TRBJ1-4; d_gene: .; CDR3aa: CSAREVEKLFF; CDR3nt: TGCAGTGCTAGAGAAGTTGAAAAACTGTTTTTT
abundance: .; v_gene: TRBV29-1; j_gene: TRBJ1-3; d_gene: .; CDR3aa: CSAQRGSSSGNTIYF; CDR3nt: TGCAGCGCTCAACGGGGCAGCAGCTCTGGAAACACCATATATTTT
abundance: .; v_gene: TRBV6-1; j_gene: TRBJ1-2; d_gene: .; CDR3aa: CASSYGRTNYGYTF; CDR3nt: TGTGCCAGCAGCTACGGGAGGACCAACTATGGCTACACCTTC
abundance: .; v_gene: TRBV7-6; j_gene: TRBJ2-6; d_gene: TRBD1; CDR3aa: CASSWDRAGANVLTF; CDR3nt: TGTGCCAGCAGCTGGGACAGGGCTGGGGCCAACGTCCTGACTTTC
abundance: .; v_gene: TRBV5-8; j_gene: TRBJ2-7; d_gene: TRBD1; CDR3aa: CASSWGTGSYEQYF; CDR3nt: TGTGCCAGCAGCTGGGGGACAGGATCCTACGAGCAGTACTTC
abundance: .; v_gene: TRBV7-2; j_gene: TRBJ1-5; d_gene: .; CDR3aa: CASSKSTGSNQPQHF; CDR3nt: TGTGCCAGCAGCAAGTCTACAGGATCAAATCAGCCCCAGCATTTT
abundance: .; v_gene: TRBV6-1; j_gene: TRBJ1-4; d_gene: .; CDR3aa: CASSEALGRTNEKLFF; CDR3nt: TGTGCCAGCAGTGAAGCGCTGGGACGGACTAATGAAAAACTGTTTTTT
abundance: .; v_gene: TRBV4-3; j_gene: TRBJ1-1; d_gene: .; CDR3aa: CASSQEGPPTATEAFF; CDR3nt: TGCGCCAGCAGCCAAGAGGGACCCCCGACTGCTACTGAAGCTTTCTTT
abundance: .; v_gene: TRBV5-6; j_gene: TRBJ2-1; d_gene: .; CDR3aa: CASSLVTGRPQEQFF; CDR3nt: TGTGCCAGCAGCTTGGTGACAGGGAGGCCGCAAGAGCAGTTCTTC
abundance: .; v_gene: TRBV9; j_gene: TRBJ2-1; d_gene: TRBD1; CDR3aa: CASSTQGSSYNEQFF; CDR3nt: TGTGCCAGCAGCACACAGGGGAGCTCCTACAATGAGCAGTTCTTC
abundance: .; v_gene: TRBV5-6; j_gene: TRBJ1-2; d_gene: .; CDR3aa: CASSLGRTVGYTF; CDR3nt: TGTGCCAGCAGCTTGGGAAGGACGGTTGGCTACACCTTC
abundance: .; v_gene: TRBV5-1; j_gene: TRBJ2-5; d_gene: TRBD2; CDR3aa: CASTSGGLRETQYF; CDR3nt: TGCGCCAGCACTAGCGGGGGCTTGAGGGAGACCCAGTACTTC
abundance: .; v_gene: TRBV7-2; j_gene: TRBJ2-1; d_gene: TRBD1; CDR3aa: CASSLDGDSYNEQFF; CDR3nt: TGTGCCAGCAGCTTAGACGGGGACAGCTACAATGAGCAGTTCTTC
abundance: .; v_gene: TRBV11-3; j_gene: TRBJ2-7; d_gene: .; CDR3aa: CASSLEGPTYEQYF; CDR3nt: TGTGCCAGCAGCTTAGAGGGGCCTACCTACGAGCAGTACTTC